Listed below are T cell receptor beta chains from one sample, sequenced in a study of Graves' ophthalmopathy and Graves' hyperthyroidism. MiXCR was run by TCRdb on the multiplex PCR reads, yielding one entry per CDR3 protein. The sample consists of about 740,000 distinct CDR3 sequences, roughly 41% of them appearing once. Material for sequencing was peripheral blood. The receptors shown here come from an adult man with Graves' ophthalmopathy. Both conserved end residues are part of each CDR3. The order of the fields is V gene, J gene, D gene, clone size, CDR3 DNA, CDR3 protein. The D gene is left open where the match is weak. Rows may omit the clone size; those that give it use once, few, many or a size class.

TRBV6-4	TRBJ1-6	TRBD1	few	TGTGCCAGCAGTGCGGGACAGAATCCTAATTCACCCCTCCACTTT	CASSAGQNPNSPLHF
TRBV25-1	TRBJ2-2	-	many	TGTGCCAGCGTTGAATGGCTAGCCGGGGAGCTGTTTTTT	CASVEWLAGELFF
TRBV20-1	TRBJ2-5	-	many	TGCAGTGCGGGGGAGCTCCAAGAGACCCAGTACTTC	CSAGELQETQYF
TRBV9	TRBJ1-1	-	-	TGTGCCAGCAGCGTAGCCGGGGGACAAGGTGAAACTTTCTTT	CASSVAGGQGETFF
TRBV7-9	TRBJ1-4	-	many	TGTGCCAGCAGCCGCCTGACCTTCAACAGGGCTAATGAAAAACTGTTTTTT	CASSRLTFNRANEKLFF
TRBV11-2	TRBJ1-1	TRBD1	many	TGTGCCAGCAGCACCGGGACAGTGAACACTGAAGCTTTCTTT	CASSTGTVNTEAFF
TRBV10-3	TRBJ1-4	TRBD1	-	TGTGCCAGCACCATGGGACAGGGTAATGAAAAACTGTTTTTT	CASTMGQGNEKLFF
TRBV5-1	TRBJ2-5	TRBD1	many	TGCGCCAGCAGCTTGGCGGGACAGCAACAAGAGACCCAGTACTTC	CASSLAGQQQETQYF
TRBV19	TRBJ1-1	TRBD1	many	TGTGCCAGTAAGACGGACAGGGTAACTGAAGCTTTCTTT	CASKTDRVTEAFF
TRBV4-1	TRBJ1-2	-	-	TGCGCCAGCAGCCATAACGACTGGACTATGAGCGGCTACACCTTC	CASSHNDWTMSGYTF
TRBV2	TRBJ2-7	-	many	TGTGCCAGCAGTGACTGGACCGACTACGAGCAGTACTTC	CASSDWTDYEQYF
TRBV10-3	TRBJ1-2	-	many	TGTGCCACCTGGGACGGACTCCCTAGGGGCGGCTACACCTTC	CATWDGLPRGGYTF
TRBV11-1	TRBJ1-2	TRBD1	-	TGTGCCAGCAGCTTGGCCGGGACAGGGTCGTTCGATGATGGCTACACCTTC	CASSLAGTGSFDDGYTF
TRBV28	TRBJ1-1	-	few	TGTGCCAGCAGATTTACAGGAACTAAGGCTTTCTTT	CASRFTGTKAFF
TRBV9	TRBJ2-5	-	many	TGTGCCAGCAGCGTAGAGACGACGGTCGGAGAGACCCAGTACTTC	CASSVETTVGETQYF
TRBV5-1	TRBJ1-2	TRBD1	-	TGCGCCAGCAGCTTGAGTGGACAGGGGGTCTATGGCTACACCTTC	CASSLSGQGVYGYTF